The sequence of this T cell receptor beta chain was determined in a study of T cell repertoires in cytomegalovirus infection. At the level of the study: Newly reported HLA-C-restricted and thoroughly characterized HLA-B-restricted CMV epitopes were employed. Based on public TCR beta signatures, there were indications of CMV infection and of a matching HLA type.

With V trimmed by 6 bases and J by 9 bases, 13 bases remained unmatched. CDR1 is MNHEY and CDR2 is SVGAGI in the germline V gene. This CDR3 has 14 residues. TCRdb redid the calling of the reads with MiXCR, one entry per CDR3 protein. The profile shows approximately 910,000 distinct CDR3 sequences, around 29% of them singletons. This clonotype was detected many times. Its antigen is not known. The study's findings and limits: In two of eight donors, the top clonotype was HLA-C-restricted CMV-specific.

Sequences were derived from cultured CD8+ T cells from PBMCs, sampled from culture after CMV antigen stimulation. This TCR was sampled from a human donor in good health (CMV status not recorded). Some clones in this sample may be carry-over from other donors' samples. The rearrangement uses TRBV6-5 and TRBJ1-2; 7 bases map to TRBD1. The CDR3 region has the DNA TGTGCCAGCAGCCGGGGACAGATTTTAGACAGCTACACCTTC. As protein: CASSRGQILDSYTF.